The T cell receptor (beta chain) described here comes from a study of blood T cell repertoires in COVID-19. Whole-study context: Specimens from acute and convalescent COVID-19 originated in the United States, Italy and Spain. The cDNA or gDNA used as material had been derived from T cells, B-cell-depleted T cells, or PBMCs.

Cohort assignment relied on participant-reported clinical history. Recovery among Cohort 3 donors was established by two negative PCRs, clearance, or symptom resolution. The table came from immunoSEQ multiplex PCR; TCRdb's copy has only in-frame clones and leaves some out. The repertoire holds a few hundred thousand clones, with 84% as singletons. CDR1 is MNHEY and CDR2 is SVGAGI in the germline V gene. CDR3 size: 14 residues. Trimming left V 6 bases short and J 2 bases short, with 11 bases between. The specimen sequenced was PBMCs or T cells enriched from blood (not recorded which). V and J are TRBV6-5 and TRBJ2-4; the D is unclear. This sequence originates from a man aged 45-60 years who had recovered from COVID-19. DNA for the CDR3: TGTGCCAGCAGGGAGAGCAGATCCAAAAACATTCAGTACTTC. Its translation is CASRESRSKNIQYF.